This record concerns one TCR beta chain sequence. Its antigen is still unknown. No much larger clonotype is one base removed from it; base qualities were not supplied. V drops 5 bases and J drops 2 bases, leaving 18 bases in between. Counted from cysteine to phenylalanine, this CDR3 has 17 amino acids. Kept here is only the CDR3 DNA, which spans 51 bases and is read in frame from base 1. In the germline V gene, CDR1 corresponds to KGHSH and CDR2 to LQKENI. The data were obtained in a study of blood T cell repertoires in COVID-19 (dated by TCRdb to about 2020). Study-level background: Samples covering the acute and convalescent phases of COVID-19 were provided by collaborators in the United States, Italy and Spain. Where available, HLA class I and class II types were obtained from metadata supplied by the sample provider rather than from assay-based typing. Deeply sampled blood TCRbeta repertoires from subjects exposed to, actively infected with, or recovered from COVID-19 were included in the dataset. A de-identified subject ID, COVID-19 status, age in years and sex were almost always included in the sample metadata. Samples came from the ongoing ImmuneRACE study (first 160 participants) plus 1,254 subjects from 6 global collaborators. The repertoires were released in a freely available public database meant as a resource for research on the immune response to SARS-CoV-2. The prospective study material was composed of cDNA or gDNA derived from T cells, B-cell-depleted T cells, or PBMCs. Results the study describes overall, beyond this receptor: How much clinical and demographic metadata was included differed by source and by participant, and the metadata was provided uncurated.

At one collaborating source in Seattle, patients were enrolled during active infection and were followed longitudinally through the course of disease. Each collaborating institution followed its own protocols to collect whole blood in K2EDTA tubes. Collaborator samples were shipped for TCRbeta analysis as frozen whole blood, isolated PBMCs, or DNA extracted from either sample type. TCRbeta CDR3 regions were amplified from genomic DNA using the immunoSEQ Assay, a bias-controlled multiplex PCR. Per the source publication's procedure: The number of nucleated cells in each sample was estimated by amplification of reference gene primers within the assay. To quantify the absolute abundance of each unique TCRbeta CDR3 rearrangement, sequence reads were collapsed and filtered. For each sample, productive Simpson clonality was calculated as the square root of Simpson's diversity index over productive rearrangements. Sourced from immuneACCESS, this table was stored by TCRdb with only in-frame sequences that have V and J called. A share of the clones is absent; for the studies checked, an unresolved V gene accounts for under half, and the remainder has no known explanation. Clone size and the V and J calls come from that table; the DNA yielded D and trimming. For this sample there are about 300,000 clones; under 90% appear just once. 1.5% to 2% of the sample comes from the top ten.

The receptor comes from a woman in her twenties or thirties with COVID-19, enrolled during active disease. This chain is built from TRBV18 and TRBJ2-2, with a weak D call of TRBD1 (5 bases match). Input material: peripheral blood. The CDR3 protein sequence reads: CASSYDSTTLNTGELFF. Read as DNA, the sequence is TGTGCCAGCTCATACGACAGCACCACTCTTAACACCGGGGAGCTGTTTTTT.